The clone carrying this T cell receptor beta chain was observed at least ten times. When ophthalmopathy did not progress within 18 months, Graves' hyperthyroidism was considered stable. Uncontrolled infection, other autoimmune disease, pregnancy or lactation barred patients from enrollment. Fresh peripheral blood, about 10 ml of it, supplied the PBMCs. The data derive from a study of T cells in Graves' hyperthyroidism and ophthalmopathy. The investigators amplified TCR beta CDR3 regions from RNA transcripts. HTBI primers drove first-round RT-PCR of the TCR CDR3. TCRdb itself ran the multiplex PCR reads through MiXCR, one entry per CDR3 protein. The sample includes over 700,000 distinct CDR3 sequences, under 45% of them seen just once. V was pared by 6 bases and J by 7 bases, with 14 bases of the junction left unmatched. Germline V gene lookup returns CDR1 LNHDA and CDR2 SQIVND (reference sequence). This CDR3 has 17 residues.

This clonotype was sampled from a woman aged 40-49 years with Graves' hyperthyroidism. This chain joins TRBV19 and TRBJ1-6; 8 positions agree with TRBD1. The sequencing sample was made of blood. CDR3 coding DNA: TGTGCCAGTAGCCTACAAATCAGGGGGCCTGGGAATTCACCCCTCCACTTT. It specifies CASSLQIRGPGNSPLHF.